This T cell receptor beta chain was sequenced during a study of CXCR3-negative and CXCR3-positive naive CD8 T cells. Study-wide points: Naive CXCR3-positive cells had TRB CDR3s more hydrophobic than those of CXCR3-negative naive cells.

The study made its TRB cDNA libraries by 5' RACE, adding UMI labels. One entry per CDR3 protein, without DNA, is what TCRdb gives after re-calling the 5' RACE reads. This sample's table has fewer than 80,000 distinct CDR3 sequences. Naive CD8+ T cells showed CD45RO-CCR7+CD27+CD95-. Regarding this clonotype: The antigen remains undetermined.

CDR3 length: 19 residues. Germline loops: CDR1 LGHNA, CDR2 YSLEER. This sequence originates from a human donor in good health. Some clones in this sample may be carry-over from other donors' samples. Sequencing was carried out using naive CXCR3- CD8+ T cells from blood. The subset is: CD45RO-CCR7+CD27+CD95- naive CD8+ T cells lacking CXCR3 (TNR3-). V usage is TRBV4-3 and J usage is TRBJ2-3; TCRdb's D call of TRBD2 is untestable without DNA. This CDR3 reads CASSQDRGGTSGSTDTQYF.